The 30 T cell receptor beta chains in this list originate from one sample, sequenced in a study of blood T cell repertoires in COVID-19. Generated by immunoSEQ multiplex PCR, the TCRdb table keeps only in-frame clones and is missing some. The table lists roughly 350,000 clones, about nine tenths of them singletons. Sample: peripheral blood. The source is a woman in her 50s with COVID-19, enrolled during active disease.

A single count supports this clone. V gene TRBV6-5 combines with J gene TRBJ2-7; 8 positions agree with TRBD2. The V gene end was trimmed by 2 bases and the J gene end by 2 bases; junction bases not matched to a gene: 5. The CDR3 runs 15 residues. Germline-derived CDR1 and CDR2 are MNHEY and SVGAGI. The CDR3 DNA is TGTGCCAGCAGTTACCCGTTAGCGGGGCCCTACGAGCAGTACTTC. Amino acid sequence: CASSYPLAGPYEQYF.

CDR3: CASSLGLAGALNEQFF. In nucleotides, the CDR3 is TGTGCCAGCAGCTTAGGACTAGCGGGGGCATTGAATGAGCAGTTCTTC. The rearrangement links TRBV2 to TRBJ2-1; 13 nucleotides align to TRBD2. With 6 bases clipped from V and 7 bases from J, the junction kept 9 bases outside the gene matches. The CDR3 spans 16 residues. Germline values: CDR1 SNHLY, CDR2 FYNNEI. Looking up the rest from reference TRBV2 and TRBJ2-1 gives the full variable domain: EPEVTQTPSHQVTQMGQEVILRCVPISNHLYFYWYRQILGQKVEFLVSFYNNEISEKSEIFDDQFSVERPDGSNFTLKIRSTKLEDSAMYFCASSLGLAGALNEQFFGPGTRLTVL.

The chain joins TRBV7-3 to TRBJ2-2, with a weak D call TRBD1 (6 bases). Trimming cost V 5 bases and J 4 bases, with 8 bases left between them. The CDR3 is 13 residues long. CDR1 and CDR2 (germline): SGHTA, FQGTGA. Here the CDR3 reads CASSNRVTGELFF. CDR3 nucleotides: TGTGCCAGCAGCAACAGGGTCACCGGGGAGCTGTTTTTT.

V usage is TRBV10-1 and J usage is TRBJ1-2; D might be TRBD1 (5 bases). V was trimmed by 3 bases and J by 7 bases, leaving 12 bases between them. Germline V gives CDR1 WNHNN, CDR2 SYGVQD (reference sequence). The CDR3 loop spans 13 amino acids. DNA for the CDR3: TGCGCCAGCAGTGAAACAGGCCGTACTGGCTACACCTTC. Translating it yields CASSETGRTGYTF.

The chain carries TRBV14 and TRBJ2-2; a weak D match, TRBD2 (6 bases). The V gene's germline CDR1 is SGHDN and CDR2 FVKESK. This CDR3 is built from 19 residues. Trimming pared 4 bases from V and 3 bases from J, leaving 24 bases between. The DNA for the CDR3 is TGTGCCAGCAGCCCAAGTTCCTTAGCGGTTCGTTTGGACACCGGGGAGCTGTTTTTT. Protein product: CASSPSSLAVRLDTGELFF.

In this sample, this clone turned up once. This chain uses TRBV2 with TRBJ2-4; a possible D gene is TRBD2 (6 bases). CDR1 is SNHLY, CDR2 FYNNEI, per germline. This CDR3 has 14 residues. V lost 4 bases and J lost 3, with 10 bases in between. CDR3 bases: TGTGCCAGCAGTGTCGGGGGTGGCAAAAACATTCAGTACTTC. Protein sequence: CASSVGGGKNIQYF.

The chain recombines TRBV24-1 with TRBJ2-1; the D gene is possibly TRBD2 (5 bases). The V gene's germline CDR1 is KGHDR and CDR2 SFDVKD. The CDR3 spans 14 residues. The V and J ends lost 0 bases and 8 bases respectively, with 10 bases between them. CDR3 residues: CATSDLLLGDEQFF. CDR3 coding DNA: TGTGCCACCAGTGATTTGCTACTAGGTGATGAGCAGTTCTTC.

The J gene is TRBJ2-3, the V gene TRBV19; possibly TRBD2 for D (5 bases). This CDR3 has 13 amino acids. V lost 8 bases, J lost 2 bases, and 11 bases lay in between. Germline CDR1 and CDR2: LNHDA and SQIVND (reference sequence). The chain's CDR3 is CASSDSITDTQYF. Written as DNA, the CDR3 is TGTGCCAGTTCGGACTCCATCACAGATACGCAGTATTTT. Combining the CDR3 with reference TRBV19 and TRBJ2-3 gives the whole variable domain DGGITQSPKYLFRKEGQNVTLSCEQNLNHDAMYWYRQDPGQGLRLIYYSQIVNDFQKGDIAEGYSVSREKKESFPLTVTSAQKNPTAFYLCASSDSITDTQYFGPGTRLTVL.

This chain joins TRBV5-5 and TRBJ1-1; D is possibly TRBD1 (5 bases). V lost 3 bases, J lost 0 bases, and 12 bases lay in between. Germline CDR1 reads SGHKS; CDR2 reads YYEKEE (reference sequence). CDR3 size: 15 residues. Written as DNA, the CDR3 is TGTGCCAGCAGCTCTCTCGGGGGGGTGAACACTGAAGCTTTCTTT. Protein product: CASSSLGGVNTEAFF. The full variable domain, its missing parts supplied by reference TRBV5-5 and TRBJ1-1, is DAGVTQSPTHLIKTRGQQVTLRCSPISGHKSVSWYQQVLGQGPQFIFQYYEKEERGRGNFPDRFSARQFPNYSSELNVNALLLGDSALYLCASSSLGGVNTEAFFGQGTRLTVV.

CDR3: CATLMTGYTEAFF. The CDR3, as DNA: TGTGCCACCCTAATGACAGGGTACACTGAAGCTTTCTTT. J is TRBJ1-1 and V is TRBV2; 7 bases map to TRBD1. The V gene's germline CDR1 is SNHLY and CDR2 FYNNEI. The V and J ends lost 10 bases and 3 bases, in that order; junction bases with no gene match: 8. The length of the CDR3 is 13 residues.

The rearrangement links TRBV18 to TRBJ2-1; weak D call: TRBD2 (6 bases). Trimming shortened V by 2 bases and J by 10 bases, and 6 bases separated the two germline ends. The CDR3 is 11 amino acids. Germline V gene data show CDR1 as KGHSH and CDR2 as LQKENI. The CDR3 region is CASSPGGEQFF. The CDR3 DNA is TGTGCCAGCTCACCAGGGGGGGAGCAGTTCTTC.

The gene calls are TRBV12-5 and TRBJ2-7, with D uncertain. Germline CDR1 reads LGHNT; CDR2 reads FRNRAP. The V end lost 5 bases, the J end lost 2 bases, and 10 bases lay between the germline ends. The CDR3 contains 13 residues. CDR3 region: CASGGTIPYEQYF. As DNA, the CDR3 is TGTGCTAGTGGTGGTACAATTCCCTACGAGCAGTACTTC.

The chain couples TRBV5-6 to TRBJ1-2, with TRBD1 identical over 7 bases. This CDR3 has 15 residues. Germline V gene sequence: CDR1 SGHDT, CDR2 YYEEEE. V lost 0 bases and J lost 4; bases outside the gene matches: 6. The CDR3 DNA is TGTGCCAGCAGCTTGGGACAGGGAAGGATCTATGGCTACACCTTC. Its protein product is CASSLGQGRIYGYTF.

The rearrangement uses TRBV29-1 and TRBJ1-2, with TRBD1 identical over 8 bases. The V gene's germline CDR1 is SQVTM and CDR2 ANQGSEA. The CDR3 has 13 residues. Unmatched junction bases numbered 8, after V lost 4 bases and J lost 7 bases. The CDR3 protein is CSVGSVDRGGYTF. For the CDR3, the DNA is TGCAGCGTTGGTTCCGTTGACAGGGGTGGCTACACCTTC.

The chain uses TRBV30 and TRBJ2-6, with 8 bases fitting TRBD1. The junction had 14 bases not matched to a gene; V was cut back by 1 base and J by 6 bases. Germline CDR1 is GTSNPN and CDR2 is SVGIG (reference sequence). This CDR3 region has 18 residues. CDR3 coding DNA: TGTGCCTGGAGTGAACTAGGACAGGGAGGACACCAGGCCAACGTCCTGACTTTC. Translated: CAWSELGQGGHQANVLTF.

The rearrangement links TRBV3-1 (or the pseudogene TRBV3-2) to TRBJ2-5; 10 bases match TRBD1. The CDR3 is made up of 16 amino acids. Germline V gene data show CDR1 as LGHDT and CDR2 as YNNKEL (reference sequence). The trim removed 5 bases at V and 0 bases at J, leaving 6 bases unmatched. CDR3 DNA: TGTGCCAGCAGCTCTCGGGACAGGGGATACCAAGAGACCCAGTACTTC. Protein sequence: CASSSRDRGYQETQYF.

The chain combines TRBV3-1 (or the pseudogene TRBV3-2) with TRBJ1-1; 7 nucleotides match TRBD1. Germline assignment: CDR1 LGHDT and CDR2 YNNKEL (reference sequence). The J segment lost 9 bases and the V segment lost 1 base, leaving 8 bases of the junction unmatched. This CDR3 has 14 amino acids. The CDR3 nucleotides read TGTGCCAGCAGCCAAGCTTTTTTGGGACAGCAAGCTTTCTTT. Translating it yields CASSQAFLGQQAFF.

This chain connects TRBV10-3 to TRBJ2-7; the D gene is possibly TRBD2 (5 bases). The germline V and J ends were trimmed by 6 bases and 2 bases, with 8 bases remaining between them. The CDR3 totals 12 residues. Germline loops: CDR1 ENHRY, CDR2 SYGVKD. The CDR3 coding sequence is TGTGCCATCAGAAGCGGTGCCTACGAGCAGTACTTC. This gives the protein CAIRSGAYEQYF.

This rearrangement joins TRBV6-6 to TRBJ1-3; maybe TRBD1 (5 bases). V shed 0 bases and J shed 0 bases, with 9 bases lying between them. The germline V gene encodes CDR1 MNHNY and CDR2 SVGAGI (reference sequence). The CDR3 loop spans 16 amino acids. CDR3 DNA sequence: TGTGCCAGCAGTTACTCGACAGAAAGCTCTGGAAACACCATATATTTT. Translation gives CASSYSTESSGNTIYF.

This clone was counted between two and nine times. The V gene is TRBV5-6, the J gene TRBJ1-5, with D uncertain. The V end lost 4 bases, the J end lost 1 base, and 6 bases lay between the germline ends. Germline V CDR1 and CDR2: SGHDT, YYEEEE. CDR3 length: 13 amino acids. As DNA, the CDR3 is TGTGCCAGCAGCCTTAGAAGCAATCAGCCCCAGCATTTT. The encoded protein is CASSLRSNQPQHF.

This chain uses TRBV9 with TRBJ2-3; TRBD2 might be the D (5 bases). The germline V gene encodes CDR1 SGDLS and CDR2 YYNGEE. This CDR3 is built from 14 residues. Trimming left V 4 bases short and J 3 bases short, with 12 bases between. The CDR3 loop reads CASSLTPGTDTQYF. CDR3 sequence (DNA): TGTGCCAGCAGCCTGACGCCGGGGACAGATACGCAGTATTTT.

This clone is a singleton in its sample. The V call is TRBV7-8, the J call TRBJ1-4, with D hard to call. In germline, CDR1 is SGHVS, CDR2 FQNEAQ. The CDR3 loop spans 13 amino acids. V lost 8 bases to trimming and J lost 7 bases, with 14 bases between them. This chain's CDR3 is CASGRGGGEKLFF. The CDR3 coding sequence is TGTGCCAGCGGGAGAGGCGGTGGTGAAAAACTGTTTTTT.

The DNA for the CDR3 is TGTGCCTGGAGGGGGATGGGAGGATCTGGAAACACCATATATTTT. Amino acids: CAWRGMGGSGNTIYF. The chain combines TRBV30 with TRBJ1-3; no reliable D call. The CDR3 has 15 residues. The germline V gene encodes CDR1 GTSNPN and CDR2 SVGIG (reference sequence). V was shortened by 3 bases and J by 1 base, with 13 bases between the two germline ends.

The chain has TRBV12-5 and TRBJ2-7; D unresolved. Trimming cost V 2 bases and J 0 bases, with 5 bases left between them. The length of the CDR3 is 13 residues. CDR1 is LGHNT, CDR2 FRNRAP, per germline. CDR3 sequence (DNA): TGTGCTAGTGGTTTGACAATCTCCTACGAGCAGTACTTC. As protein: CASGLTISYEQYF.

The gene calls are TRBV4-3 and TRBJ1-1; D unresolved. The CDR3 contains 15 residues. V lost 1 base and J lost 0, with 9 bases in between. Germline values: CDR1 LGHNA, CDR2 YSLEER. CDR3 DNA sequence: TGCGCCAGCAGCCAAGTGGAGGGTTTGAACACTGAAGCTTTCTTT. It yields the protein CASSQVEGLNTEAFF.

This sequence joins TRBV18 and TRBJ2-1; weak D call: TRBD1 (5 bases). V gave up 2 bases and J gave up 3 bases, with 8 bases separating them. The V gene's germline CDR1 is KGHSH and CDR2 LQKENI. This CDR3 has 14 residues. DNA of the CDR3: TGTGCCAGCTCACCATGGCAGGGCTACAATGAGCAGTTCTTC. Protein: CASSPWQGYNEQFF.

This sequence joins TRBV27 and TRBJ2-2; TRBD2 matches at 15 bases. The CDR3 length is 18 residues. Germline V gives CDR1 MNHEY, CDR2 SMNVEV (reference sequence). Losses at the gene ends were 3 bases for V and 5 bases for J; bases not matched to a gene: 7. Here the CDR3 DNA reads TGTGCCAGCAGTTTCAACTCTGGACTAGCGGGAGGGACCGGGGAGCTGTTTTTT. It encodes CASSFNSGLAGGTGELFF.

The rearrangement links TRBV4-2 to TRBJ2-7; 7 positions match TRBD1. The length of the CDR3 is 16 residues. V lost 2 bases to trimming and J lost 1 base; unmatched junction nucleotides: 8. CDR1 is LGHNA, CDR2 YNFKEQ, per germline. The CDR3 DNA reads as TGTGCCAGCAGCCAATTATCCCCACAGGGGTCCTACGAGCAGTACTTC. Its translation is CASSQLSPQGSYEQYF.

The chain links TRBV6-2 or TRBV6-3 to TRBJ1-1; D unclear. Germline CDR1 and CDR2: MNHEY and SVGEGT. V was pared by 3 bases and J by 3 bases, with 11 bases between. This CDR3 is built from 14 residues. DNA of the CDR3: TGTGCCAGCAGTTATTTCCCGGCGGACACTGAAGCTTTCTTT. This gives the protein CASSYFPADTEAFF.

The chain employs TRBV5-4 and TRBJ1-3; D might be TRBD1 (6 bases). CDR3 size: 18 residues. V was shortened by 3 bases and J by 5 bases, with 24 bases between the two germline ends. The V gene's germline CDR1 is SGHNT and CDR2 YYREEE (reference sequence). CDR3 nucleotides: TGTGCCAGCAGCTCGGACGGGGGGCGCACATGGAACAGAAACACCATATATTTT. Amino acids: CASSSDGGRTWNRNTIYF.